The next 32 T cell receptor beta chains were all read from a single sample in a study of CD8 T cells in ankylosing spondylitis. One entry per CDR3 protein, called by TCRdb with MiXCR from the 5' RACE reads. The repertoire includes 80,000 to 100,000 distinct CDR3 sequences, about 8.1% of them detected once, and 4% to 5.5% sits in the top ten. Sequencing input: blood, either unsorted or a sorted T cell fraction (not recorded which). These receptors all stem from a male donor with ankylosing spondylitis or in good health (not recorded which).

This chain joins TRBV13 and TRBJ1-6, with D possibly TRBD1 on 5 matching bases. The CDR3 contains 16 residues. V was pared by 1 base and J by 8 bases, with 15 bases between. Germline lookup yields CDR1 PRHDT and CDR2 FYEKMQ (reference sequence). The CDR3 region is CASSLDRSLGHSPLHF. Here the CDR3 DNA reads TGTGCCAGCAGCTTAGACAGGTCCTTGGGACATTCACCCCTCCACTTT.

This clonotype was counted ten times or more. This sequence joins TRBV29-1 and TRBJ2-7, with TRBD1 matching 8 bases. The J segment lost 6 bases and the V segment lost 3 bases, leaving 7 bases of the junction unmatched. Germline CDR1 is SQVTM and CDR2 is ANQGSEA. The CDR3 length is 13 residues. CDR3 in amino acids: CSVDASGQAEQYF. The CDR3 DNA sequence: TGCAGCGTTGACGCCTCGGGACAGGCCGAGCAGTACTTC.

This clonotype was recorded at least ten times. The chain uses TRBV11-2 and TRBJ1-1, with 9 bases that match TRBD1. V was pared by 5 bases and J by 0 bases, with 7 bases of the junction left unmatched. The germline gives CDR1 SGHAT, CDR2 FQNNGV. This CDR3 contains 16 residues. The CDR3 reads CASSLGQGWVNTEAFF. CDR3 bases: TGTGCCAGCAGCCTGGGACAGGGATGGGTGAACACTGAAGCTTTCTTT. Full variable domain (missing parts from reference TRBV11-2 and TRBJ1-1): EAGVAQSPRYKIIEKRQSVAFWCNPISGHATLYWYQQILGQGPKLLIQFQNNGVVDDSQLPKDRFSAERLKGVDSTLKIQPAKLEDSAVYLCASSLGQGWVNTEAFFGQGTRLTVV.

This clonotype turned up a few times. V usage is TRBV19 and J usage is TRBJ1-6, with D possibly matching TRBD1 (6 bases). Germline values: CDR1 LNHDA, CDR2 SQIVND (reference sequence). The CDR3 consists of 15 residues. Trimming shortened V by 7 bases and J by 0 bases, and 10 bases separated the two germline ends. CDR3 region: CASTQDSSYNSPLHF. The CDR3 nucleotides are TGTGCCAGTACCCAGGACAGCTCCTATAATTCACCCCTCCACTTT.

At least ten counts were recorded for this clonotype. The V call is TRBV4-2, the J call TRBJ2-2; 12 bases map to TRBD2. This CDR3 spans 19 amino acids. Germline V gives CDR1 LGHNA, CDR2 YNFKEQ. Germline trimming cut 0 bases from V and 6 bases from J; bases unmatched to any gene: 11. The CDR3, as DNA: TGTGCCAGCAGCCAAGATCCGCCTAGCGGGGGGGCATCGTCCGGGGAGCTGTTTTTT. Residues: CASSQDPPSGGASSGELFF.

This clonotype has more than one count but fewer than ten. The CDR3 loop is CASSRGRGGNQPQHF. The CDR3 DNA reads TGTGCCAGTAGTCGTGGGCGGGGAGGCAATCAGCCCCAGCATTTT. This chain connects TRBV19 to TRBJ1-5; D is unresolved. This CDR3 spans 15 amino acids. Trimming removed 5 bases from V and 2 bases from J, with 13 bases in between. CDR1 and CDR2 from the germline V gene are LNHDA and SQIVND (reference sequence).

The gene calls are TRBV11-2 and TRBJ2-5; D might be TRBD1 (6 bases). The V gene's germline CDR1 is SGHAT and CDR2 FQNNGV. Trimming shortened V by 6 bases and J by 2 bases, and 16 bases separated the two germline ends. The CDR3 runs 15 residues. The CDR3: CASSYGQRNQETQYF. CDR3 coding DNA: TGTGCCAGCAGTTATGGACAGAGAAATCAAGAGACCCAGTACTTC.

This clonotype was detected only a few times. The rearrangement uses TRBV12-3 or TRBV12-4 and TRBJ2-3, with TRBD1 identical over 10 bases. The CDR3 spans 15 residues. V gave up 3 bases and J gave up 4 bases; unmatched junction bases: 4. CDR3 amino acids: CASSFGDRGSDTQYF. The CDR3 DNA follows: TGTGCCAGCAGTTTTGGGGACAGGGGCTCAGATACGCAGTATTTT.

This clonotype was observed many times. The chain has TRBV6-5 and TRBJ2-1; 13 positions agree with TRBD2. There are 15 residues in the CDR3. Germline lookup yields CDR1 MNHEY and CDR2 SVGAGI. With V trimmed by 6 bases and J by 9 bases, 8 bases remained unmatched. CDR3 DNA: TGTGCCAGCAGCGGGACTAGCGGGGAGCAGGGTGAGCAGTTCTTC. Amino acid sequence: CASSGTSGEQGEQFF.

This clonotype was picked up many times. This chain uses TRBV5-1 with TRBJ1-1, with a possible D match to TRBD1 (5 bases). The CDR3 consists of 13 residues. Per germline, CDR1 SGHRS and CDR2 YFSETQ. The V and J ends lost 4 bases and 1 base respectively, with 8 bases between them. The CDR3 loop is CASSEDTNTEAFF. CDR3 DNA sequence: TGCGCCAGCAGCGAGGACACGAACACTGAAGCTTTCTTT.

This clonotype was found many times. V gene TRBV20-1 combines with J gene TRBJ1-5, with 8 bases identical to TRBD1. From germline, CDR1 is DFQATT and CDR2 SNEGSKA (reference sequence). V shed 1 base, J shed 3 bases, and the junction held 5 bases outside the gene matches. This CDR3 has 15 residues. The CDR3 bases are TGCAGTGCTAGAGCCCCGACAGGGGTCAATCAGCCCCAGCATTTT. It specifies CSARAPTGVNQPQHF.

This clonotype was detected only a few times. The chain uses TRBV29-1 and TRBJ2-1; no clear D. The CDR3 consists of 12 residues. CDR1 SQVTM and CDR2 ANQGSEA come from the germline V gene. V lost 4 bases and J 6 bases, leaving 10 bases between the germline ends. The CDR3 DNA reads as TGCAGCGTTGCCAGGTTCGTCAATGAGCAGTTCTTC. This codes for CSVARFVNEQFF.

This clonotype showed up many times. As DNA, the CDR3 is TGTGCCAGCAGTTTAGGGCCTAGCGGGGGGGCCTACGAGCAGTACTTC. This encodes CASSLGPSGGAYEQYF. The chain has TRBV27 and TRBJ2-7; 12 bases fit TRBD2. The CDR3 runs 16 residues. CDR1 is MNHEY, CDR2 SMNVEV, per germline (reference sequence). Unmatched junction bases numbered 4, after V lost 2 bases and J lost 2 bases.

This clonotype was detected ten times or more. This chain connects TRBV6-1 to TRBJ2-7; the D is unclear. V lost 1 base and J 2 bases, leaving 12 bases between the germline ends. CDR3 length equals 15 residues. In germline, CDR1 is MNHNS, CDR2 SASEGT. CDR3 bases: TGTGCCAGCAGTGAAGACACCCTTGGCGCCTACGAGCAGTACTTC. It translates to CASSEDTLGAYEQYF.

This clonotype appeared many times. The chain employs TRBV5-1 and TRBJ2-3; TRBD2 aligns across 7 bases. This CDR3 has 14 residues. The V and J ends lost 7 bases and 4 bases, in that order; junction bases with no gene match: 9. CDR1 and CDR2 (germline): SGHRS, YFSETQ. The CDR3 nucleotides read TGCGCCAGCGCCGATGTGGGACTACCAGATACGCAGTATTTT. Translating it yields CASADVGLPDTQYF.

This clonotype appeared many times. V and J are TRBV7-2 and TRBJ2-5; a possible D gene is TRBD1 (6 bases). Germline-derived CDR1 and CDR2 are SGHTA and FQGNSA. The germline V and J ends were trimmed by 0 bases and 4 bases, with 12 bases remaining between them. The CDR3 extends over 15 amino acids. The CDR3, as DNA: TGTGCCAGCAGCTTAGCGGGGGCACCCGTAGAGACCCAGTACTTC. Encoded protein: CASSLAGAPVETQYF.

This clonotype was recorded at least ten times. The CDR3 region is CSASPRRAGTDTQYF. DNA of the CDR3: TGCAGTGCTAGCCCTCGGCGGGCGGGCACAGATACGCAGTATTTT. The chain links TRBV20-1 to TRBJ2-3; tentatively, D is TRBD2 (5 bases). Germline assignment: CDR1 DFQATT and CDR2 SNEGSKA (reference sequence). The CDR3 length is 15 residues. V lost 3 bases and J lost 1, with 14 bases in between.

This chain uses TRBV20-1 with TRBJ2-3; possible D gene TRBD2, 7 bases. There are 15 residues in the CDR3. V shed 4 bases and J shed 5 bases, with 19 bases lying between them. Germline-derived CDR1 and CDR2 are DFQATT and SNEGSKA (reference sequence). CDR3 in DNA: TGCAGTGCTAACGGTCGGGGGGCTATTGGAGATACGCAGTATTTT. This sequence encodes CSANGRGAIGDTQYF.

This clonotype is a singleton in its sample. A much larger clone differs by one base, so this may be a read error. The chain recombines TRBV3-1 with TRBJ2-2; tentatively, D is TRBD1 or TRBD2 (5 bases each). Per germline, CDR1 LGHDT and CDR2 YNNKEL (reference sequence). Trimming shortened V by 4 bases and J by 4 bases, and 10 bases separated the two germline ends. The CDR3 covers 14 residues. The CDR3, as DNA: TGTGCCAGCAGCCCGGGACCAAGCACCGGGGAGCTGTTTTTT. Protein sequence: CASSPGPSTGELFF.

This clonotype appeared many times. The V and J genes are TRBV6-2 or TRBV6-3 and TRBJ2-1, with 7 nucleotides matching TRBD1. CDR1 MNHEY and CDR2 SVGEGT come from the germline V gene. The V segment lost 5 bases and the J segment 9 bases; nucleotides outside the gene matches: 7. The CDR3 is 13 residues long. Written as DNA, the CDR3 is TGTGCCAGCAGTCCTGACAGGGCTGGTGAGCAGTTCTTC. As protein: CASSPDRAGEQFF.

This clonotype occurred many times. The J gene is TRBJ2-7, the V gene TRBV29-1; 8 nucleotides line up with TRBD1. The CDR3 covers 15 residues. Losses at the gene ends were 3 bases for V and 4 bases for J; bases not matched to a gene: 11. Germline CDR1 SQVTM, CDR2 ANQGSEA. The CDR3 DNA reads as TGCAGCGTTGAGGGAGGTGGACAGGGTGATTACGAGCAGTACTTC. Protein: CSVEGGGQGDYEQYF.

Many counts were recorded for this clonotype. V gene TRBV5-1 combines with J gene TRBJ2-7; D is unclear. The CDR3 length is 16 residues. CDR1 and CDR2 (germline): SGHRS, YFSETQ. V was cut by 6 bases and J by 1 base, with 20 bases left in between. The CDR3 sequence: CASTTGQQERSYEQYF. The DNA for the CDR3 is TGCGCCAGCACGACCGGCCAGCAGGAAAGGTCCTACGAGCAGTACTTC.

This clonotype showed up many times. The J gene is TRBJ1-1, the V gene TRBV9, with 9 bases that match TRBD1. The CDR3 runs 15 residues. Germline trimming cut 3 bases from V and 0 bases from J; bases unmatched to any gene: 3. In germline, CDR1 is SGDLS, CDR2 YYNGEE. Written as DNA, the CDR3 is TGTGCCAGCAGCGAGGACAGGGGACTGAACACTGAAGCTTTCTTT. It translates to CASSEDRGLNTEAFF.

In this sample, this clonotype turned up many times. This rearrangement joins TRBV10-3 to TRBJ2-7; 8 positions match TRBD1. After removal of 9 bases from V and 6 bases from J, the junction contained 7 bases not matched to a gene. Germline V gene lookup returns CDR1 ENHRY and CDR2 SYGVKD. This CDR3 has 12 amino acids. The CDR3 coding sequence is TGTGCCATTGGACAGGGTGGAATCGAGCAGTACTTC. This translates into CAIGQGGIEQYF.

This clonotype was recorded a few times. The chain carries TRBV23-1 and TRBJ2-1, with D unclear. TRBV23-1 has ORF status, its function being uncertain. Trimming took off 5 bases at V and 6 bases at J, with 5 bases between the two ends. This CDR3 has 11 residues. The CDR3 region is CASSSGNEQFF. In nucleotides, the CDR3 is TGCGCCAGCAGTTCCGGCAATGAGCAGTTCTTC.

In its sample, this clonotype was seen many times. The rearrangement joins TRBV28 to TRBJ2-1; D is tentatively TRBD1 or TRBD2 (5 bases each). There are 15 residues in the CDR3. Germline V gene data show CDR1 as MDHEN and CDR2 as SYDVKM. The V end was cut by 6 bases, the J end by 2 bases, with 14 bases between. The CDR3 nucleotides read TGTGCCAGCAGCCCCCCGGGGCACCCCTACAATGAGCAGTTCTTC. It is translated as CASSPPGHPYNEQFF. Together with reference TRBV28 and TRBJ2-1, the CDR3 gives the full variable domain: DVKVTQSSRYLVKRTGEKVFLECVQDMDHENMFWYRQDPGLGLRLIYFSYDVKMKEKGDIPEGYSVSREKKERFSLILESASTNQTSMYLCASSPPGHPYNEQFFGPGTRLTVL.

This clonotype has at least ten counts. This sequence joins TRBV12-3 or TRBV12-4 and TRBJ1-5; D uncertain. This CDR3 comprises 14 residues. With 1 base removed from V and 1 base from J, the gap between germline ends came to 5 bases. CDR3 coding DNA: TGTGCCAGCAGTTTAGGCTGGAGCAATCAGCCCCAGCATTTT. As protein: CASSLGWSNQPQHF.

There are many counts of this clonotype. The chain joins TRBV10-3 to TRBJ2-1; the match to TRBD1 covers 12 bases. Looked up from germline, CDR1 is ENHRY and CDR2 is SYGVKD. This CDR3 has 19 amino acids. With 11 bases clipped from V and 0 bases from J, the junction kept 17 bases outside the gene matches. This chain's CDR3 is CAPRGSGQGAVGSYNEQFF. The CDR3, as DNA: TGTGCCCCACGAGGATCGGGACAGGGGGCCGTGGGCTCCTACAATGAGCAGTTCTTC.

This clonotype has a count of ten or more. The V and J genes are TRBV21-1 and TRBJ1-6; the D segment call TRBD1 is taken from the table without a DNA check. TRBV21-1 is flagged as a pseudogene. This CDR3 is 16 amino acids long. CDR3 nucleotides: TGTGCCAGCAGCAAAGTGTGGGACCTGAATAATTCACCCCTCCACTTT. It codes for CASSKVWDLNNSPLHF.

This clonotype was observed at least ten times. This rearrangement joins TRBV28 to TRBJ2-7; D is possibly TRBD1 or TRBD2 (5 bases each). This CDR3 comprises 14 residues. From germline, CDR1 is MDHEN and CDR2 SYDVKM. V was pared by 8 bases and J by 0 bases, with 14 bases between. The CDR3, as DNA: TGTGCCAGCGCCCTGGGACGCTACTCCTACGAGCAGTACTTC. It specifies CASALGRYSYEQYF.

About this clonotype: This could be a read error, since a much larger clone is one nucleotide away. The chain uses TRBV18 and TRBJ2-3; D may be TRBD1 or TRBD2 (5 bases each). Germline values: CDR1 KGHSH, CDR2 LQKENI. The CDR3 runs to 14 residues. The CDR3 DNA reads TGTGCCAGCTCACCCCCAGGGACGACAGATGCGCAGTATTTT. This gives the protein CASSPPGTTDAQYF.

This clonotype was counted many times. The rearrangement links TRBV6-5 to TRBJ2-7; TRBD1 is a possible D gene (6 bases). CDR1 is MNHEY, CDR2 SVGAGI, per germline. The CDR3 is 14 amino acids. The V end was cut by 7 bases, the J end by 4 bases, with 17 bases between. For the CDR3, the DNA is TGTGCCAGCACCAACGCAGGGGTGGGGTACGAGCAGTACTTC. Its protein product is CASTNAGVGYEQYF.